This record covers a single T cell receptor (beta chain). Antigen specificity is unknown. This sample was taken from a study of cytomegalovirus exposure and HLA in healthy donors. Study outcomes and limitations: Among TCR beta chains, those listed as cytomegalovirus-associated numbered some 170.

It was healthy bone marrow donors who served as donors. Use of 60 Vbeta and 13 Jbeta primers characterized the PCR. As originally analysed: It was a later analysis that counted about 80 million unique TCR beta chains, of which 8.5 million to 12 million were shared. TCRdb's copy holds only in-frame clones and misses some; the assay was immunoSEQ multiplex PCR. The DNA gave D and trimming, while V, J and clone size come from that table. The repertoire consists of about 150,000 clones, with roughly 77% occurring once and the leading ten covering approximately 10%. The CDR3 spans 15 residues. J gave up 2 bases and V 7 bases, and 5 bases lay outside the gene matches. CDR1 is LNHDA and CDR2 is SQIVND in the germline V gene (reference sequence).

The chain employs TRBV19 and TRBJ2-2, with 9 positions matching TRBD1. This receptor was obtained from a man in his late teens or twenties in good health and CMV-seropositive. The sample comprised PBMCs. The CDR3 bases are TGTGCCAGTAAAATGGACAGGGGCAACACCGGGGAGCTGTTTTTT. Translating it yields CASKMDRGNTGELFF. Full variable domain (outside the CDR3, taken from reference TRBV19 and TRBJ2-2): DGGITQSPKYLFRKEGQNVTLSCEQNLNHDAMYWYRQDPGQGLRLIYYSQIVNDFQKGDIAEGYSVSREKKESFPLTVTSAQKNPTAFYLCASKMDRGNTGELFFGEGSRLTVL.